Given below is one TCR beta chain in context. The data belong to a study of T cell responses to AZD1222 COVID-19 vaccine. The CDR3 has 15 residues. The junction had 12 bases not matched to a gene; V was cut back by 6 bases and J by 6 bases. The germline gives CDR1 SNHLY, CDR2 FYNNEI. Sequencing used immunoSEQ multiplex PCR; TCRdb keeps in-frame clones, though not all of them. The sample carries some 84,000 clones, around 88% recorded once. This clonotype originated in an adult who received the AZD1222 COVID-19 vaccine. The chain links TRBV2 to TRBJ2-3; the match to TRBD1 covers 7 bases. Specimen: peripheral blood, collected 28 days after the second AZD1222 dose. Here the CDR3 reads CASRDLDRDADTQYF. Here the CDR3 DNA reads TGTGCCAGCAGGGACCTTGACAGGGATGCGGATACGCAGTATTTT.